This T cell receptor beta chain was recorded in a study of blood T cell repertoires in COVID-19. Original handling: Amplification of reference gene primers provided the estimated nucleated cell counts. The data were produced by immunoSEQ multiplex PCR, yet TCRdb's version contains in-frame clones alone and is incomplete. That table gives V, J and clone size, and the DNA gave D and trimming. The profile shows 230,000 or so clones, 80% to 90% of them singletons. The CDR3 loop spans 18 amino acids. V was trimmed by 0 bases and J by 8 bases, leaving 23 bases between them. Germline V CDR1 and CDR2: LGHDT, YNNKEL (reference sequence).

V usage is TRBV3-1 (or the pseudogene TRBV3-2) and J usage is TRBJ2-1; the D gene is possibly TRBD2 (5 bases). The origin of this receptor is a woman between 45 and 60 years old with acute COVID-19. Sequencing was carried out using PBMCs or T cells enriched from blood (not recorded which). The CDR3 coding sequence is TGTGCCAGCAGCCAAGAGGTCCTAGCCCCCACCCCGCGCGATGAGCAGTTCTTC. Its protein product is CASSQEVLAPTPRDEQFF.